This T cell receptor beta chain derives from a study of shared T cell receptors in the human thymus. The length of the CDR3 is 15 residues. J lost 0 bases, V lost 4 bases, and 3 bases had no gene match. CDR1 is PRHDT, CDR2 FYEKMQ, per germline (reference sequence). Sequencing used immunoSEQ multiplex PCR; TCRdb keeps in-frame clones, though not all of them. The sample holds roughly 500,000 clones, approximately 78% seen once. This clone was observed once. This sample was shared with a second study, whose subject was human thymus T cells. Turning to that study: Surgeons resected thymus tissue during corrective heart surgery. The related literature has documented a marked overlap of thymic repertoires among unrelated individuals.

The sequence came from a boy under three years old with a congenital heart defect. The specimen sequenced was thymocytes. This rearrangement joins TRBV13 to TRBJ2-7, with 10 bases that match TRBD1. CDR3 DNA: TGTGCCAGCAGCTCCCGGGACAGGGGCTCCTACGAGCAGTACTTC. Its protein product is CASSSRDRGSYEQYF.